The table lists the clone carrying this T cell receptor (beta chain) with many counts. iRepertoire HTBI primers and Arm-PCR of CDR3 regions built TCR beta libraries. Using its own MiXCR run on the multiplex PCR reads, TCRdb lists one record per CDR3 protein. Of roughly 250,000 distinct CDR3 sequences in the sample, about 20% were seen once. This sample stems from a study of regulatory T cells in long-lasting Graves disease. Germline V gives CDR1 ENHRY, CDR2 SYGVKD. The CDR3 totals 15 residues. Trimming removed 5 bases from V and 5 bases from J; junction bases left unmatched: 4. This sample's time point: newly diagnosed GD, antithyroid drugs for less than 3 months. PBMC-extracted RNA yielded the TCR library. This sample also appeared in a second study, on T cells in Graves' hyperthyroidism and ophthalmopathy.

This sequence originates from a woman aged 30 to 39 with Graves disease. This material consisted of peripheral blood mononuclear cells (PBMCs), taken at new diagnosis, from a patient treated with antithyroid drugs. The chain uses TRBV10-3 and TRBJ2-3; 13 positions agree with TRBD2. In DNA form, the CDR3 reads TGTGCCATCAGTACTAGCGGGGGGGCAAAAGATACGCAGTATTTT. Translated: CAISTSGGAKDTQYF.